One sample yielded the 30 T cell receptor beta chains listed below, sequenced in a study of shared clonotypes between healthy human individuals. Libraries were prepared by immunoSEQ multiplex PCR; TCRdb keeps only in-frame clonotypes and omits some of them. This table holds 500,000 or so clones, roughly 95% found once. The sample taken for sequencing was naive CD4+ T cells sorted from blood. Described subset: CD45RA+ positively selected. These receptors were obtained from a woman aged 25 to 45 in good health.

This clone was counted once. This CDR3 is CASRSRENTGELFF. The CDR3 DNA follows: TGTGCCAGCAGGTCCAGGGAAAACACCGGGGAGCTGTTTTTT. The rearrangement joins TRBV11-3 to TRBJ2-2; D perhaps matches TRBD1 (5 bases). Trimming stripped 6 bases from V and 2 bases from J, with 10 bases between. There are 14 residues in the CDR3. CDR1 and CDR2 from the germline V gene are SGHNT and YENEEA.

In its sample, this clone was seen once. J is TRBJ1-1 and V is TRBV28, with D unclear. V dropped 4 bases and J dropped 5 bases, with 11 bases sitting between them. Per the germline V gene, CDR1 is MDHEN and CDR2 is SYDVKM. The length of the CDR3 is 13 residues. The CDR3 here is CASSSDVTTEAFF. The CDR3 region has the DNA TGTGCCAGCAGTTCGGACGTCACGACTGAAGCTTTCTTT.

DNA of the CDR3: TGTGCCAGCAGCTTGGGGCTAGCGGGAAGCAATGAGCAGTTCTTC. Its translation is CASSLGLAGSNEQFF. V is TRBV7-7 and J is TRBJ2-1; 9 bases map to TRBD2. V lost 3 bases to trimming and J lost 6 bases; unmatched junction nucleotides: 6. CDR3 size: 15 residues. Germline V gene sequence: CDR1 SSHAT, CDR2 FNYEAQ (reference sequence). The whole variable domain, remainder taken from reference TRBV7-7 and TRBJ2-1, is GAGVSQSPRYKVTKRGQDVTLRCDPISSHATLYWYQQALGQGPEFLTYFNYEAQPDKSGLPSDRFSAERPEGSISTLTIQRTEQRDSAMYRCASSLGLAGSNEQFFGPGTRLTVL.

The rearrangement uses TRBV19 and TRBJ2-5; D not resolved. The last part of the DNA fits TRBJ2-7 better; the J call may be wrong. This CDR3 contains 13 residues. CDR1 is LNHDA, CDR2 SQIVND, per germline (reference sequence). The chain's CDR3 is CASSSRQPYEQYF. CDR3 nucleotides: TGTGCCAGTAGTAGCCGGCAGCCCTACGAGCAGTACTTC.

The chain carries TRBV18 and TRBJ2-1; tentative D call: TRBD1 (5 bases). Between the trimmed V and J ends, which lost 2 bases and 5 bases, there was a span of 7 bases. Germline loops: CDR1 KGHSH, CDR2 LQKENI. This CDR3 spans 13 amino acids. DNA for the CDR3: TGTGCCAGCTCACCAGGACAACACAATGAGCAGTTCTTC. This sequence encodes CASSPGQHNEQFF.

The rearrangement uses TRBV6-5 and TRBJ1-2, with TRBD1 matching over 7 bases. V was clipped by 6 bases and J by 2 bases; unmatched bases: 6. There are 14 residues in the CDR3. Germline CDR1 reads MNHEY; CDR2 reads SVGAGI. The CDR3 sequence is CASRENRGNYGYTF. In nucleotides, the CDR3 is TGTGCCAGCAGAGAAAACAGGGGAAACTATGGCTACACCTTC.

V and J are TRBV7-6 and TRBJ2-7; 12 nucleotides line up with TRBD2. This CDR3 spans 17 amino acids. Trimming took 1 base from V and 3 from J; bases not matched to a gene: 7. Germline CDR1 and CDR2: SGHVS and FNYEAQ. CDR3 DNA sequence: TGTGCCAGCAGCTTAGGACCTAGCGGGAGGGTAAGCTACGAGCAGTACTTC. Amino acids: CASSLGPSGRVSYEQYF.

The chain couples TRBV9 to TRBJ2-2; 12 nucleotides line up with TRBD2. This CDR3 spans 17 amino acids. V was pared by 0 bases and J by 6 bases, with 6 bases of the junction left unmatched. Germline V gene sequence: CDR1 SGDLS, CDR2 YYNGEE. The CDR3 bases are TGTGCCAGCAGCGTAGGGGGTCTAGCGGGAGGGCCCGGGGAGCTGTTTTTT. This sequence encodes CASSVGGLAGGPGELFF.

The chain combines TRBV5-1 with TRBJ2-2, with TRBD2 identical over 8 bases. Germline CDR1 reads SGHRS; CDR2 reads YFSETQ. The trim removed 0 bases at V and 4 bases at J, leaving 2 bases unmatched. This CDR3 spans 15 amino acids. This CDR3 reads CASSLDGRATGELFF. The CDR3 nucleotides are TGCGCCAGCAGCTTGGACGGGAGGGCCACCGGGGAGCTGTTTTTT.

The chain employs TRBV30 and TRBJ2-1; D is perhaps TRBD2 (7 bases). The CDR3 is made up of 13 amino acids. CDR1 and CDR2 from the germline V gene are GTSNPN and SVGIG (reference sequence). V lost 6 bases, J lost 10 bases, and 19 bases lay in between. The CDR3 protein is CACRNRVGREQFF. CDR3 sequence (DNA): TGTGCCTGTAGAAACAGGGTCGGGAGGGAGCAGTTCTTC.

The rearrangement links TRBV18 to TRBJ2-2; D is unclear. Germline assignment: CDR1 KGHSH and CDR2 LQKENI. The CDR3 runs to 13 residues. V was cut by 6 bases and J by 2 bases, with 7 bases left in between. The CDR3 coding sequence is TGTGCCAGCTCGCTGGAAAACACCGGGGAGCTGTTTTTT. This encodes CASSLENTGELFF. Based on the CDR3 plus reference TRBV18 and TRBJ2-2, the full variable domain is NAGVMQNPRHLVRRRGQEARLRCSPMKGHSHVYWYRQLPEEGLKFMVYLQKENIIDESGMPKERFSAEFPKEGPSILRIQQVVRGDSAAYFCASSLENTGELFFGEGSRLTVL.

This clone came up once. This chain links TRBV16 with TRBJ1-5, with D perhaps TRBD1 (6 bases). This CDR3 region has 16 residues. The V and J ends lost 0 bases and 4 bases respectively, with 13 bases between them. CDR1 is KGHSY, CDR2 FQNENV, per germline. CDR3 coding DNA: TGTGCCAGCAGCCAATCGGAGCAGGGGTCAAATCAGCCCCAGCATTTT. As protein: CASSQSEQGSNQPQHF. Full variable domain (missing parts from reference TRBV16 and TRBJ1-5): GEEVAQTPKHLVRGEGQKAKLYCAPIKGHSYVFWYQQVLKNEFKFLISFQNENVFDETGMPKERFSAKCLPNSPCSLEIQATKLEDSAVYFCASSQSEQGSNQPQHFGDGTRLSIL.

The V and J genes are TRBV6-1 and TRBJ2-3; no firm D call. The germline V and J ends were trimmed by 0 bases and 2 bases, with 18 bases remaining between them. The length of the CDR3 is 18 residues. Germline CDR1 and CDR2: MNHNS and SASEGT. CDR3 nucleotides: TGTGCCAGCAGTGAAGCGCTCCTAGTGCGGCGGAACACAGATACGCAGTATTTT. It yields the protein CASSEALLVRRNTDTQYF.

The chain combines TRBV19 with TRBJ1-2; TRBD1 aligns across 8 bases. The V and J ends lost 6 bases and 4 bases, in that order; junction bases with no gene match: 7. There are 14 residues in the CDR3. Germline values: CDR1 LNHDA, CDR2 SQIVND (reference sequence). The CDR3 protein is CASRSGGEVYGYTF. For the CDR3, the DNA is TGTGCCAGTAGGTCAGGGGGCGAGGTCTATGGCTACACCTTC. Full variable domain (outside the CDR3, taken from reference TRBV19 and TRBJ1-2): DGGITQSPKYLFRKEGQNVTLSCEQNLNHDAMYWYRQDPGQGLRLIYYSQIVNDFQKGDIAEGYSVSREKKESFPLTVTSAQKNPTAFYLCASRSGGEVYGYTFGSGTRLTVV.

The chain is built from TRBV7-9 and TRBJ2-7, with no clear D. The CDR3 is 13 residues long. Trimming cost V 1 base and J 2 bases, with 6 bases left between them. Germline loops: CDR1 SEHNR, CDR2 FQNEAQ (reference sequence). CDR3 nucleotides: TGTGCCAGCAGCTTAGGGAGTACCTACGAGCAGTACTTC. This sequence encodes CASSLGSTYEQYF.

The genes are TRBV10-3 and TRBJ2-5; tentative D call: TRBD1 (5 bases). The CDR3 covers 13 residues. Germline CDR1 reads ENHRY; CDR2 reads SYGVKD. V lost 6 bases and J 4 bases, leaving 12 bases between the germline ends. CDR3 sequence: CAIRPSQGETQYF. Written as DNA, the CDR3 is TGTGCCATCAGACCCAGCCAGGGAGAGACCCAGTACTTC.

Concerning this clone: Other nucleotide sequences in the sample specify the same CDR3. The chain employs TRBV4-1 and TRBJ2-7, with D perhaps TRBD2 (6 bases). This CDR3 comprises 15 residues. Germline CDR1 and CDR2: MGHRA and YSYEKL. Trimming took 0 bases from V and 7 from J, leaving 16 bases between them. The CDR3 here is CASSQDFNAAGEQYF. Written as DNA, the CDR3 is TGCGCCAGCAGCCAAGATTTTAACGCCGCGGGAGAGCAGTACTTC.

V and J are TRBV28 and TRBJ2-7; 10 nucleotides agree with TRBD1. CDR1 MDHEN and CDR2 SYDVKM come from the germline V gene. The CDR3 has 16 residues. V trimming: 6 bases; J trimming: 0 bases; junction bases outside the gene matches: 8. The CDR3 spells CASRPPGQGLSYEQYF. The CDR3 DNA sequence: TGTGCCAGCAGGCCACCGGGACAGGGGCTCTCCTACGAGCAGTACTTC. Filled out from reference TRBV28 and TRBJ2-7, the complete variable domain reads DVKVTQSSRYLVKRTGEKVFLECVQDMDHENMFWYRQDPGLGLRLIYFSYDVKMKEKGDIPEGYSVSREKKERFSLILESASTNQTSMYLCASRPPGQGLSYEQYFGPGTRLTVT.

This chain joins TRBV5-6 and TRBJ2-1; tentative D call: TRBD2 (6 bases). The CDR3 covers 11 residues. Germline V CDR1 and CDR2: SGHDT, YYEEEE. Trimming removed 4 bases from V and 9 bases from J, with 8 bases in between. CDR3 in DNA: TGTGCCAGCAGCCTGCGGGGTGAGCAGTTCTTC. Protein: CASSLRGEQFF.

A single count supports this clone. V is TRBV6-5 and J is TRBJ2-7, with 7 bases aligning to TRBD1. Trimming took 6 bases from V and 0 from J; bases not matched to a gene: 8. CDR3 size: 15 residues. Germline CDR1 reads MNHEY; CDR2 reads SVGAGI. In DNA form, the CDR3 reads TGTGCCAGCAGACCCACAGGGGAAAGCTCCTACGAGCAGTACTTC. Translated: CASRPTGESSYEQYF.

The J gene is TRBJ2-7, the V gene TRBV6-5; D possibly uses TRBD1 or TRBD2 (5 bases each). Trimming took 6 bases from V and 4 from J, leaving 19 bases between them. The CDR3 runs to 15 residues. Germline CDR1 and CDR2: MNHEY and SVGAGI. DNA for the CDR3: TGTGCCAGCAGATTACGACCGGGACCCCGATACGAGCAGTACTTC. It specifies CASRLRPGPRYEQYF.

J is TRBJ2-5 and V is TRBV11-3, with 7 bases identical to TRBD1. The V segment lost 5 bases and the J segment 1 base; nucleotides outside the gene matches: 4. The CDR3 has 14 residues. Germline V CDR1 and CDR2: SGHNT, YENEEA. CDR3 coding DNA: TGTGCCAGCAGCGAGGGACAGTCCCAAGAGACCCAGTACTTC. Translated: CASSEGQSQETQYF.

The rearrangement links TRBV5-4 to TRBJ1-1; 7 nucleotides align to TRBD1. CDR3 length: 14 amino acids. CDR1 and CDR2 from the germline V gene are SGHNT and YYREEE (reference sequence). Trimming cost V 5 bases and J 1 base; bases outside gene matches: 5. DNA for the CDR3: TGTGCCAGCAGGGTTGGACAGGAGAACACTGAAGCTTTCTTT. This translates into CASRVGQENTEAFF. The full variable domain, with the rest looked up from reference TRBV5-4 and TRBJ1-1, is ETGVTQSPTHLIKTRGQQVTLRCSSQSGHNTVSWYQQALGQGPQFIFQYYREEENGRGNFPPRFSGLQFPNYSSELNVNALELDDSALYLCASRVGQENTEAFFGQGTRLTVV.

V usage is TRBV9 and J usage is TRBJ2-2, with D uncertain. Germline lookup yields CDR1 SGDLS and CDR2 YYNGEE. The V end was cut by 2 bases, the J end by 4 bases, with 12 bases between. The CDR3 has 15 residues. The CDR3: CASSVQVSFTGELFF. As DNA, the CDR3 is TGTGCCAGCAGCGTTCAGGTTTCCTTCACCGGGGAGCTGTTTTTT. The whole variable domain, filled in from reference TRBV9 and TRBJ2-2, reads DSGVTQTPKHLITATGQRVTLRCSPRSGDLSVYWYQQSLDQGLQFLIQYYNGEERAKGNILERFSAQQFPDLHSELNLSSLELGDSALYFCASSVQVSFTGELFFGEGSRLTVL.

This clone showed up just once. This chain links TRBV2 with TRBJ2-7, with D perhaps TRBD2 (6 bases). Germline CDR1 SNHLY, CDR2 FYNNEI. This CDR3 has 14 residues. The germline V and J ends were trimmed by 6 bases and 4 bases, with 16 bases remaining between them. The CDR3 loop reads CASRRRGIIYEQYF. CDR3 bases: TGTGCCAGCAGGAGGAGGGGAATCATTTACGAGCAGTACTTC. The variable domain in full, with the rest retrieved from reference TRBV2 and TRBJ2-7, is EPEVTQTPSHQVTQMGQEVILRCVPISNHLYFYWYRQILGQKVEFLVSFYNNEISEKSEIFDDQFSVERPDGSNFTLKIRSTKLEDSAMYFCASRRRGIIYEQYFGPGTRLTVT.

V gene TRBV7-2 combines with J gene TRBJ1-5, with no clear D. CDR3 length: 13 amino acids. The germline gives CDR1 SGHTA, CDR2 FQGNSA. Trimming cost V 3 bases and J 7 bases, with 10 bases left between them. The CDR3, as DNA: TGTGCCAGCAGCTTGGGTTGGGAGCAGCCCCAGCATTTT. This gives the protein CASSLGWEQPQHF.

In DNA, the CDR3 is TGCAGCGTTGCCAGGGGACAGGGTGCCTACGAGCAGTACTTC. It specifies CSVARGQGAYEQYF. The chain employs TRBV29-1 and TRBJ2-7; 9 positions match TRBD1. J was trimmed by 2 bases and V by 4 bases; bases with no gene match: 6. The CDR3 length is 14 residues. The germline V gene has CDR1 SQVTM and CDR2 ANQGSEA.

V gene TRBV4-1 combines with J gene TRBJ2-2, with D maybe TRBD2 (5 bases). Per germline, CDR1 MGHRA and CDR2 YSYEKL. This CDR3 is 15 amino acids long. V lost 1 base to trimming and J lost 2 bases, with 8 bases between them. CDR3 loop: CASSQAGINTGELFF. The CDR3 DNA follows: TGCGCCAGCAGCCAAGCGGGGATCAACACCGGGGAGCTGTTTTTT.

DNA of the CDR3: TGTGCCAGCAGTGCAGGGGGCGGAATAAACGAGCAGTACTTC. Amino acid sequence: CASSAGGGINEQYF. The gene calls are TRBV2 and TRBJ2-7, with 8 bases lining up with TRBD1. Trimming removed 4 bases from V and 5 bases from J; junction bases left unmatched: 7. CDR1 and CDR2 (germline): SNHLY, FYNNEI. The CDR3 has 14 amino acids.

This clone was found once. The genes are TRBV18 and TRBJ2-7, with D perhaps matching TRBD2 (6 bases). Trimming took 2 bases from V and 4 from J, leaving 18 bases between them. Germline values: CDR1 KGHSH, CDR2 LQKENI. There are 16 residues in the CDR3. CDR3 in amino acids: CASSPFIGRDSYEQYF. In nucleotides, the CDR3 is TGTGCCAGCTCACCATTCATAGGCAGGGACTCTTACGAGCAGTACTTC.